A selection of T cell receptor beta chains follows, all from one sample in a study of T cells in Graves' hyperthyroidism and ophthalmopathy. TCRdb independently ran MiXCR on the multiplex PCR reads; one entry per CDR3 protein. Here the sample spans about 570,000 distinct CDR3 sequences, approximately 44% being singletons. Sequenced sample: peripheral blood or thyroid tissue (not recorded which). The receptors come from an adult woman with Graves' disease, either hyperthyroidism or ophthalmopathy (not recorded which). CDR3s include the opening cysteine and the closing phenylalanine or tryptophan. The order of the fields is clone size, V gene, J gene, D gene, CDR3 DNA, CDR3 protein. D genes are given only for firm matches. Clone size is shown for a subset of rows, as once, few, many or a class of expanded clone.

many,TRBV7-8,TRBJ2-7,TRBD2,TGTGCCAGCAGCTACATGGCCGCGGGAGGATCCTACGAGCAGTACTTC,CASSYMAAGGSYEQYF
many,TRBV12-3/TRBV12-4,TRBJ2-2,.,TGTGCCAGCAGTTCGTCGATAGTACGTCCCGGGGAGCTGTTTTTT,CASSSSIVRPGELFF
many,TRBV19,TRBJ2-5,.,TGTGCCAGTAGTAAGGAGCGGGACAGTCAAGAGACCCAGTACTTC,CASSKERDSQETQYF
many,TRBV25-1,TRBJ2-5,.,TGTGCCACCGCTCGGAGAGTGGAGACCCAGTACTTC,CATARRVETQYF
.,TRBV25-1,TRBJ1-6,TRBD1,TGTGCCAGCGGGTTGGGACAGGGGCTGGGGGGATATAGTTCACCCCTCCACTTT,CASGLGQGLGGYSSPLHF
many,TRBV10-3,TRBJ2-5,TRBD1,TGTGCCATCAGCACAGGGGTGGGCGGAGAGACCCAGTACTTC,CAISTGVGGETQYF
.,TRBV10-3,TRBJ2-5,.,TGTGCCATCAGTGAGGAGGGGGTTCGAGAGACCCAGTACTTC,CAISEEGVRETQYF
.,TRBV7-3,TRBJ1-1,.,TGTGCCAGCAGCTTAGCCGGTGGTACGGTAGATGAAGCTTTCTTC,CASSLAGGTVDEAFF
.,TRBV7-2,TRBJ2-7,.,TGTGCCAGCGGCCCTCCGACTAGATCCTACGGGCAGTACTTC,CASGPPTRSYGQYF
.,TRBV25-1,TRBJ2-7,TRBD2,TGTGCCAGCAGTGCTAGAGGGAGGGAGAGTACCTACGAGCAGTACTTC,CASSARGRESTYEQYF
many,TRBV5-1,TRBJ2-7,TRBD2,TGCGCCAGCAGCTTGGAGACTAGCGGAGCATACGAGCAGTACTTC,CASSLETSGAYEQYF
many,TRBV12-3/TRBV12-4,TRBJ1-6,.,TGTGCCAGCAGTCCTTCTCTACTCCCGGGAGTTTGGAATTCACCCCTCCACTTT,CASSPSLLPGVWNSPLHF
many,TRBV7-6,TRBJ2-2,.,TGTGCCAGCTTTGGAGTCGGGACAAAGAACACCGGGGAGCTGTTTTTT,CASFGVGTKNTGELFF
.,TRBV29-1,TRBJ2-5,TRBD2,TGCAGCGGATGGATTAGCGGGAGGCAAGAGACCCAGTACTTC,CSGWISGRQETQYF
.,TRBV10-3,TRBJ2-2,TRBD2,TGTGCCATCAGTGAACGCCCAGCGGGAGGGACCGGGGAACTGTTTTTT,CAISERPAGGTGELFF
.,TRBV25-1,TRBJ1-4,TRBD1,TGTGCCAGCAGTGAATTCCACAGGGGGCGGGAAAAACTGTTTTTT,CASSEFHRGREKLFF
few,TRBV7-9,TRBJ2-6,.,TGTGCCAGCAGCTTGGGGGCGGACAACGTCCTGACTTTC,CASSLGADNVLTF
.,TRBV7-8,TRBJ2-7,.,TGTGCCAGCAGCTCACGGCAGGGTGGCAATCAGCAGTACTTC,CASSSRQGGNQQYF
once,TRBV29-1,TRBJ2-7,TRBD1,TGCAGCGCCAGCAGCTGGGGGACAGGCGGCTCCTACGAGCAGTACTTC,CSASSWGTGGSYEQYF